This TCR beta chain was retrieved from a study of CD8+ T cells in alopecia areata. Whole-study results and caveats: In blood and scalp, many expanded lesional clones persisted during tofacitinib.

There are a few counts of this clone. Its antigen remains unknown. Once RNA had been extracted, it was reverse transcribed into cDNA to act as the sequencing template. Sequenced by immunoSEQ multiplex PCR; TCRdb stores in-frame clones only, minus some. Here the sample spans 150,000 to 200,000 clones, roughly three fifths being singletons. The CDR3 has 15 amino acids. The V gene end was trimmed by 8 bases and the J gene end by 3 bases; junction bases not matched to a gene: 11. Germline V gene sequence: CDR1 SQVTM, CDR2 ANQGSEA. Treatment meaning: oral pan-JAK inhibitor, 5-10 mg twice daily. The specimen comprised CD4+ T cells sorted from blood, sampled at week 4, from a patient treated with tofacitinib. V gene TRBV29-1 combines with J gene TRBJ2-3; TRBD1 matches at 10 bases. The sequence derives from a human donor with alopecia areata. As DNA, the CDR3 is TGCAGCCATTCCTCTCGGGACAGGGGTACAGATACGCAGTATTTT. Translated, it gives CSHSSRDRGTDTQYF.